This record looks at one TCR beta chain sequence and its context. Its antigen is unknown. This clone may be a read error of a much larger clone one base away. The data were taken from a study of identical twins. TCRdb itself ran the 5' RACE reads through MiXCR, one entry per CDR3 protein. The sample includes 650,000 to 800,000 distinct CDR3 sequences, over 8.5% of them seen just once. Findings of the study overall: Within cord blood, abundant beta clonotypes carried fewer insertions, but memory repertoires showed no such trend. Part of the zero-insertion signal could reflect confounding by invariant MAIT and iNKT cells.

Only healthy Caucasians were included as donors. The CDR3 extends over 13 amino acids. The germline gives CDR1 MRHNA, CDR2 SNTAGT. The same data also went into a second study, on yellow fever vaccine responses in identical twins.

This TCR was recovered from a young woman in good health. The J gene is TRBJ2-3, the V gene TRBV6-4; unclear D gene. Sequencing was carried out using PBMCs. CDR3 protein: CVSSDGSTDTQYF. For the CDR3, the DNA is TGTGTCAGCAGTGACGGAAGCACAGATACGCAGTATTTT.